These 11 T cell receptor beta chains were all obtained from the same sample, sequenced in a study of T cells expressing NK-cell markers. TCRdb reprocessed the 5' RACE reads; each CDR3 protein has one entry and no DNA is given. This sample's table reports roughly 430,000 distinct CDR3 sequences. Sequencing was performed on blood T cells: a sorted CD56 or NKG2C T cell subset, CD4+ or CD8+ T cells, or bulk PBMC T cells (not recorded which). All receptors derive from a woman aged 18 to 75 in good health.

V is TRBV20-1 and J is TRBJ2-2; without DNA, the TCRdb call of TRBD2 cannot be checked. The germline gives CDR1 DFQATT, CDR2 SNEGSKA (reference sequence). This CDR3 has 13 residues. CDR3 region: CSAKDRPAGELFF.

The chain combines TRBV5-6 with TRBJ2-7; TCRdb picks TRBD1, but there is no DNA to check that call. The CDR3 is 13 residues long. CDR1 is SGHDT and CDR2 is YYEEEE in the germline V gene. CDR3 in amino acids: CASSLSVLHEQYF.

V gene TRBV5-1 combines with J gene TRBJ2-3. This CDR3 has 15 residues. In germline, CDR1 is SGHRS, CDR2 YFSETQ. The chain's CDR3 is CASSLSGLAPDTQYF.

The chain employs TRBV7-3 and TRBJ2-3. The CDR3 runs to 15 residues. Per the germline V gene, CDR1 is SGHTA and CDR2 is FQGTGA. CDR3 sequence reads: CASSLDGRKADTQYF. The entire variable domain, with the rest obtained from reference TRBV7-3 and TRBJ2-3, is as follows: GAGVSQTPSNKVTEKGKYVELRCDPISGHTALYWYRQSLGQGPEFLIYFQGTGAADDSGLPNDRFFAVRPEGSVSTLKIQRTERGDSAVYLCASSLDGRKADTQYFGPGTRLTVL.

The chain couples TRBV6-1 to TRBJ2-3; no DNA is available, so the TRBD1 call from TCRdb remains unchecked. Germline assignment: CDR1 MNHNS and CDR2 SASEGT. This CDR3 comprises 14 residues. CDR3 sequence: CASSMVGGRDTQYF.

This sequence joins TRBV6-4 and TRBJ1-1. This CDR3 is 14 amino acids long. Germline lookup yields CDR1 MRHNA and CDR2 SNTAGT. This CDR3 reads CARTAILRGGEAFF.

The chain is built from TRBV4-3 and TRBJ2-2; TCRdb picks TRBD1, but there is no DNA to check that call. CDR3 length: 15 residues. The germline CDR1 and CDR2 sequences are LGHNA and YSLEER. This chain's CDR3 is CASSQGAGGNGELFF.

The gene calls are TRBV20-1 and TRBJ2-4. This CDR3 spans 14 amino acids. From germline, CDR1 is DFQATT and CDR2 SNEGSKA (reference sequence). The CDR3 sequence is CSASGTVSENIQYF.

The rearrangement uses TRBV20-1 and TRBJ2-5. Looked up from germline, CDR1 is DFQATT and CDR2 is SNEGSKA (reference sequence). The CDR3 has 15 residues. The CDR3 here is CSAPDLDWSQETQYF.

The chain employs TRBV20-1 and TRBJ1-1. Per the germline V gene, CDR1 is DFQATT and CDR2 is SNEGSKA (reference sequence). This CDR3 has 16 residues. The CDR3 spells CSARRLAASMNTEAFF.

This chain connects TRBV27 to TRBJ2-1; the D call from TCRdb, TRBD1, cannot be confirmed without DNA. The CDR3 is 12 residues long. Per germline, CDR1 MNHEY and CDR2 SMNVEV (reference sequence). This CDR3 reads CASRGVSEEQFF.